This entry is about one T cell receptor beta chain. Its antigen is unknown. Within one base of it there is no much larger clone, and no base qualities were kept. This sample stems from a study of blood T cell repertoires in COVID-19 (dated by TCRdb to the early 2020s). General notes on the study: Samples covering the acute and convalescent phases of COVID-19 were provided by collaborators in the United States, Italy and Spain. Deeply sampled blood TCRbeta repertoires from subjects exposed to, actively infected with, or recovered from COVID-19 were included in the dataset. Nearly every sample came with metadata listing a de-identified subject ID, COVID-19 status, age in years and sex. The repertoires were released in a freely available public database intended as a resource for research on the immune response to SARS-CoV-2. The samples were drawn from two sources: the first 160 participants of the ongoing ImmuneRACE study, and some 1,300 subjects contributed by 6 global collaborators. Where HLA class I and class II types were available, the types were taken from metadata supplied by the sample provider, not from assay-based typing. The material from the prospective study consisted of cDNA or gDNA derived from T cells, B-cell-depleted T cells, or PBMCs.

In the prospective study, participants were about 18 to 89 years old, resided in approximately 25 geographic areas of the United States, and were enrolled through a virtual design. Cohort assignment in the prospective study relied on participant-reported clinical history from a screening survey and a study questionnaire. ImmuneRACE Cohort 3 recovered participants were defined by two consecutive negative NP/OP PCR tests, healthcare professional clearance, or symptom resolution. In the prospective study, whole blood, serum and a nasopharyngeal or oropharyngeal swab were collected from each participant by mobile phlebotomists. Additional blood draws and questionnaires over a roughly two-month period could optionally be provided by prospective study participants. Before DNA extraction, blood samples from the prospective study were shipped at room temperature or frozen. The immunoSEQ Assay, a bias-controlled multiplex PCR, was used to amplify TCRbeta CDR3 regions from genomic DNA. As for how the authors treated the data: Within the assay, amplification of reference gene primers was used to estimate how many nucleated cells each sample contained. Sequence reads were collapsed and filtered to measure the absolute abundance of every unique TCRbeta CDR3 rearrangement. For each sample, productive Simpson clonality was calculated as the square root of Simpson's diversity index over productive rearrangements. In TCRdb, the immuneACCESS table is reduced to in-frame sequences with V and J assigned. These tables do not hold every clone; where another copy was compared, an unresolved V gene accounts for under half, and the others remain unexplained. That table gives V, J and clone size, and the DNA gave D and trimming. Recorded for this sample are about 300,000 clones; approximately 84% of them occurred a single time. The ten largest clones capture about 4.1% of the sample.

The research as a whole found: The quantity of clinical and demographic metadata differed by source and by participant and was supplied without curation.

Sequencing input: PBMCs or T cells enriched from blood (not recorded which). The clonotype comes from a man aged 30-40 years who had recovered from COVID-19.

The CDR3 sequence is CASSPPARLAGKYEQYF. The bases read TGTGCCAGCTCACCACCCGCCCGACTAGCGGGTAAATACGAGCAGTACTTC. Rearrangement joined TRBV18 to TRBJ2-7, with 10 central nucleotides matching TRBD2. From the cysteine through the phenylalanine, the CDR3 covers 17 amino acids. Here the CDR3 DNA is all that survives: 51 bases in frame from base 1. V ends up 0 bases short and J 4 bases short, with an unmatched junction base count of 9. Taken from the germline V gene, the CDR1 and CDR2 loops are KGHSH and LQKENI.